This T cell receptor beta chain was profiled in a study of blood T cell repertoires in COVID-19 (TCRdb year 2020). About the investigation overall: Samples covering the acute and convalescent phases of COVID-19 were provided by collaborators in the United States, Italy and Spain. The material from the prospective study consisted of cDNA or gDNA derived from T cells, B-cell-depleted T cells, or PBMCs. Deeply sampled blood TCRbeta repertoires from subjects exposed to, actively infected with, or recovered from COVID-19 were included in the dataset. The repertoires were released in a freely available public database meant as a resource for research on the immune response to SARS-CoV-2. Samples came from the ongoing ImmuneRACE study (first 160 participants) plus 1,254 subjects from 6 global collaborators. Sample metadata almost always included a de-identified subject ID, COVID-19 status, age in years and sex. Where HLA class I and class II types were available, the types were taken from metadata supplied by the sample provider, not from assay-based typing. Summary of the overall study and its limitations: Clinical and demographic metadata were provided uncurated, with the amount varying by source and participant.

On this clone: The antigen this receptor binds is unknown. No base-level quality is on record; no much larger clone is a single base apart.

Trimming takes 6 bases from V and 8 bases from J, and the germline ends sit 16 bases apart. Reading from cysteine to phenylalanine, the CDR3 counts 13 amino acids. Just the 39-base CDR3 DNA is kept, in frame starting at base 1. CDR1 and CDR2, per the germline V gene, are SNHLY and FYNNEI. Each collaborating institution followed its own protocols to collect whole blood in K2EDTA tubes. For TCRbeta analysis, collaborators shipped samples as frozen whole blood, isolated PBMCs, or DNA extracted from either of those sample types. TCRbeta CDR3 regions were amplified from genomic DNA by means of the immunoSEQ Assay, a bias-controlled multiplex PCR. In the source study's methods: The number of nucleated cells in each sample was estimated from the amplification of reference gene primers within the assay. To quantify the absolute abundance of each unique TCRbeta CDR3 rearrangement, sequence reads were collapsed and filtered. For each sample, productive Simpson clonality was calculated as the square root of Simpson's diversity index over productive rearrangements. In TCRdb, the immuneACCESS table is reduced to in-frame sequences with V and J assigned. These tables do not hold every clone; where another copy was compared, an unresolved V gene accounts for under half, and the others remain unexplained. V, J and clone size reflect that table, while D and trimming were determined from the DNA. The sample table contains roughly 80,000 clones; only one count was recorded for approximately 78% of them. The ten biggest clones cover just over 20% of the sample.

The clonotype originates from a human donor in a cohort sampled during active COVID-19. Here the chain combines TRBV2 and TRBJ1-2; the D region possibly corresponds to TRBD1 (5 bases align). Material for sequencing was peripheral blood. The DNA reads as follows: TGTGCCAGCAGCGGGGTGGAGGGGAGAGGCTACACCTTC. It translates as CASSGVEGRGYTF. Beyond the CDR3, the reference TRBV2 and TRBJ1-2 genes provide the residues; the full variable domain reads: EPEVTQTPSHQVTQMGQEVILRCVPISNHLYFYWYRQILGQKVEFLVSFYNNEISEKSEIFDDQFSVERPDGSNFTLKIRSTKLEDSAMYFCASSGVEGRGYTFGSGTRLTVV.